These 15 T cell receptor beta chains came from one sample sequenced in a study of Graves' ophthalmopathy and Graves' hyperthyroidism. RNA transcripts were the source from which TCR beta CDR3 regions were amplified. HTBI primers were used in a first-round RT-PCR, which preceded a second-round multiplex PCR. Each CDR3 protein gets one entry after TCRdb re-called the multiplex PCR reads with MiXCR. The table lists about 400,000 distinct CDR3 sequences, about a sixth of them singletons. The specimen was peripheral blood. These receptors came from a young woman with Graves' ophthalmopathy.

The table lists this clonotype with many counts. V gene TRBV6-1 combines with J gene TRBJ2-2, with 7 bases identical to TRBD1. After removal of 7 bases from V and 6 bases from J, the junction contained 8 bases not matched to a gene. This CDR3 has 14 amino acids. The germline V gene encodes CDR1 MNHNS and CDR2 SASEGT. CDR3 coding DNA: TGTGCCAGCATTGCCACGACAGGGTCCGGGGAGCTGTTTTTT. Its translation is CASIATTGSGELFF.

Ten or more counts support this clonotype. CDR3: CASSPNRGQREQYF. DNA for the CDR3: TGTGCCAGCAGCCCTAACAGGGGACAGCGTGAGCAGTACTTC. V usage is TRBV7-3 and J usage is TRBJ2-7, with TRBD1 identical over 7 bases. CDR1 is SGHTA and CDR2 is FQGTGA in the germline V gene. This CDR3 spans 14 amino acids. Trimming removed 5 bases from V and 7 bases from J; junction bases left unmatched: 11.

This clonotype was picked up many times. The chain combines TRBV6-2 or TRBV6-3 with TRBJ1-5, with TRBD1 matching over 9 bases. Germline V gene data show CDR1 as MNHEY and CDR2 as SVGEGT. The CDR3 has 15 residues. J was trimmed by 7 bases and V by 5 bases; bases with no gene match: 9. The CDR3 loop is CASSRGQGVYQPQHF. CDR3 sequence (DNA): TGTGCCAGCAGTCGGGGACAGGGCGTGTACCAGCCCCAGCATTTT.

In its sample, this clonotype was seen many times. The chain couples TRBV18 to TRBJ2-5, with 8 nucleotides matching TRBD1. The J segment lost 1 base and the V segment lost 2 bases, leaving 9 bases of the junction unmatched. Germline lookup yields CDR1 KGHSH and CDR2 LQKENI. The CDR3 has 17 amino acids. CDR3 bases: TGTGCCAGCTCACCAAGGACAGGGAGGACTCGCCAAGAGACCCAGTACTTC. Encoded protein: CASSPRTGRTRQETQYF.

This clonotype came up many times. V and J are TRBV11-2 and TRBJ1-5, with D perhaps TRBD1 (6 bases). Trimming cost V 3 bases and J 0 bases, with 15 bases left between them. Germline V gene lookup returns CDR1 SGHAT and CDR2 FQNNGV. The CDR3 extends over 17 amino acids. DNA of the CDR3: TGTGCCAGCAGCTTGGACCCCAGGGGCGCTAGCAATCAGCCCCAGCATTTT. The encoded protein is CASSLDPRGASNQPQHF.

This clonotype was counted ten times or more. J is TRBJ1-6 and V is TRBV6-1; D not certain. V gave up 6 bases and J gave up 6 bases, with 12 bases separating them. The germline V gene has CDR1 MNHNS and CDR2 SASEGT. CDR3 length: 14 amino acids. The CDR3 nucleotides are TGTGCCAGCAGCGAGGCAGTTATTAATTCACCCCTCCACTTT. Its protein is CASSEAVINSPLHF.

This clonotype was seen repeatedly, ten times or more. V is TRBV3-1 and J is TRBJ2-2, with 10 bases aligning to TRBD2. The CDR3 sequence is 14 residues long. V trimming: 3 bases; J trimming: 10 bases; junction bases outside the gene matches: 5. CDR1 LGHDT and CDR2 YNNKEL come from the germline V gene (reference sequence). CDR3 sequence: CASSQASGGMELFF. The DNA for the CDR3 is TGTGCCAGCAGCCAGGCTAGCGGGGGCATGGAGCTGTTTTTT.

There are many counts of this clonotype. The rearrangement links TRBV5-1 to TRBJ1-1; D possibly corresponds to TRBD1 (5 bases). The CDR3 is made up of 15 amino acids. Germline assignment: CDR1 SGHRS and CDR2 YFSETQ. Deletions cut 0 bases from V and 0 bases from J, with 9 bases between. The CDR3 is CASSLVVGVNTEAFF. The CDR3 DNA reads TGCGCCAGCAGCTTGGTAGTAGGGGTGAACACTGAAGCTTTCTTT.

This clonotype was recorded many times. The chain joins TRBV12-3 or TRBV12-4 to TRBJ2-6, with D possibly TRBD2 on 5 matching bases. V was clipped by 3 bases and J by 0 bases, with 18 bases between them. CDR3 length: 19 amino acids. CDR3 sequence reads: CASSFNPGNSNSGANVLTF. For the CDR3, the DNA is TGTGCCAGCAGTTTCAACCCCGGGAACTCCAACTCTGGGGCCAACGTCCTGACTTTC.

This clonotype was seen at least ten times. J is TRBJ1-1 and V is TRBV20-1; D is unresolved. CDR3 size: 14 residues. The germline V and J ends were trimmed by 2 bases and 5 bases, with 15 bases remaining between them. In germline, CDR1 is DFQATT, CDR2 SNEGSKA (reference sequence). The CDR3 DNA reads as TGCAGTGCTAGACTACCCCACCACGGGACTGAAGCTTTCTTT. It specifies CSARLPHHGTEAFF.

This clonotype was counted many times. Possible read error: a much larger clone is one base away. The chain combines TRBV11-2 with TRBJ2-7, with 15 bases matching TRBD2. CDR1 is SGHAT, CDR2 FQNNGV, per germline. The CDR3 runs 15 residues. CDR3 sequence (DNA): TGTGCCAGCAGTCGGACTAGCGGGAGGGATTACGAGCGGTACTTC. It specifies CASSRTSGRDYERYF.

This clonotype was detected ten times or more. The rearrangement joins TRBV5-1 to TRBJ1-3; D call uncertain. This CDR3 has 15 amino acids. Trimming removed 0 bases from V and 0 bases from J, with 7 bases in between. Germline V CDR1 and CDR2: SGHRS, YFSETQ. The CDR3 region is CASSLDSLSGNTIYF. CDR3 nucleotide sequence: TGCGCCAGCAGCTTGGATTCCCTCTCTGGAAACACCATATATTTT.

The chain carries TRBV11-2 and TRBJ1-1; possible D gene TRBD1, 5 bases. The CDR3 has 16 amino acids. Germline values: CDR1 SGHAT, CDR2 FQNNGV. Trimming removed 2 bases at V and 4 bases at J, with 17 bases between. CDR3 bases: TGTGCCAGCAGCTTAATCTCTGCAGGGACCGGCACTGAAGCTTTCTTT. Amino acids: CASSLISAGTGTEAFF.

This clonotype was seen at least ten times. This chain connects TRBV7-9 to TRBJ1-1, with 7 bases lining up with TRBD1. The length of the CDR3 is 15 residues. Germline V gene data show CDR1 as SEHNR and CDR2 as FQNEAQ (reference sequence). V lost 2 bases and J lost 4; bases outside the gene matches: 7. The DNA of the CDR3 is TGTGCCAGCAGCTTACTCCTAGGGGGCGCCACTGAAGCTTTCTTT. Protein product: CASSLLLGGATEAFF.

V usage is TRBV28 and J usage is TRBJ2-7; 10 bases agree with TRBD1. This CDR3 contains 17 residues. The V gene end was trimmed by 6 bases and the J gene end by 3 bases; junction bases not matched to a gene: 14. Germline CDR1 MDHEN, CDR2 SYDVKM. The DNA for the CDR3 is TGTGCCAGCAGCGCGTTCCCCGGGACAGGGGTCTTCTACGAGCAGTACTTC. Amino acid sequence: CASSAFPGTGVFYEQYF.